The rows below give T cell receptor beta chains drawn from one sample of a study of T cells in Graves' hyperthyroidism and ophthalmopathy. MiXCR was run by TCRdb on the multiplex PCR reads, yielding one entry per CDR3 protein. The table has about 250,000 distinct CDR3 sequences, roughly 22% seen once; the top ten hold roughly 32%. Sequencing was carried out using blood. Receptors originate from a woman aged 40 to 55 with Graves' ophthalmopathy. The CDR3 runs from the conserved cysteine through the conserved F or W. D genes are given only for firm matches. A clone size is listed for some rows: how often the clone was seen (once, few, many), or a class if it is expanded.

clone_size: many; j_call: TRBJ1-1; v_call: TRBV20-1; d_call: .; cdr3_aa: CSATQGVGTEAFF; cdr3_nt: TGCAGTGCCACGCAGGGTGTCGGGACTGAAGCTTTCTTT
clone_size: many; j_call: TRBJ2-7; v_call: TRBV11-1; d_call: .; cdr3_aa: CASSSTASVYEQYF; cdr3_nt: TGTGCCAGCAGTTCTACAGCGAGTGTCTACGAGCAGTACTTC
clone_size: many; j_call: TRBJ1-2; v_call: TRBV14; d_call: .; cdr3_aa: CASSQDPTAGYGYTF; cdr3_nt: TGTGCCAGCAGCCAAGATCCTACCGCTGGATATGGCTACACCTTC
clone_size: .; j_call: TRBJ1-2; v_call: TRBV6-1; d_call: .; cdr3_aa: CASEREYYGYTF; cdr3_nt: TGTGCCAGCGAAAGGGAATACTATGGCTACACCTTC
clone_size: many; j_call: TRBJ2-5; v_call: TRBV6-5; d_call: .; cdr3_aa: CASSYSRGATQYF; cdr3_nt: TGTGCCAGCAGTTACTCGAGAGGGGCGACCCAGTACTTC
clone_size: many; j_call: TRBJ2-7; v_call: TRBV28; d_call: .; cdr3_aa: CASSLPQPSKKSEQYF; cdr3_nt: TGTGCCAGCAGTTTACCCCAGCCTTCCAAAAAAAGCGAGCAGTACTTC
clone_size: many; j_call: TRBJ1-2; v_call: TRBV24-1; d_call: .; cdr3_aa: CATSERPGGYTF; cdr3_nt: TGTGCCACCAGTGAGCGCCCGGGAGGCTACACCTTC
clone_size: many; j_call: TRBJ2-5; v_call: TRBV20-1; d_call: TRBD2; cdr3_aa: CSARIPSGRGETQYF; cdr3_nt: TGCAGTGCTAGAATACCTAGCGGGAGAGGGGAGACCCAGTACTTC
clone_size: many; j_call: TRBJ1-2; v_call: TRBV28; d_call: .; cdr3_aa: CASSGHRDFESYYGYTF; cdr3_nt: TGTGCCAGCAGTGGCCACCGGGACTTCGAGAGCTACTATGGCTACACCTTC
clone_size: many; j_call: TRBJ2-2; v_call: TRBV28; d_call: TRBD2; cdr3_aa: CASSPGLAPGELFF; cdr3_nt: TGTGCCAGCAGCCCCGGACTAGCGCCCGGGGAGCTGTTTTTT
clone_size: .; j_call: TRBJ2-7; v_call: TRBV20-1; d_call: .; cdr3_aa: CSAPRTVTYEQYF; cdr3_nt: TGCAGTGCTCCTCGGACAGTCACCTACGAGCAGTACTTC
clone_size: .; j_call: TRBJ2-7; v_call: TRBV6-5; d_call: .; cdr3_aa: CASSYSGIRQYF; cdr3_nt: TGTGCCAGCAGTTACTCAGGGATCCGGCAGTACTTC
clone_size: .; j_call: TRBJ1-2; v_call: TRBV6-5; d_call: .; cdr3_aa: CASSYFFGYGYTF; cdr3_nt: TGTGCCAGCAGTTACTTTTTCGGATATGGCTACACCTTC
clone_size: many; j_call: TRBJ1-6; v_call: TRBV11-2; d_call: .; cdr3_aa: CASSLDGDIYNSPLHF; cdr3_nt: TGTGCCAGCAGCTTAGATGGGGATATATATAATTCACCCCTCCACTTT
clone_size: .; j_call: TRBJ2-7; v_call: TRBV6-5; d_call: .; cdr3_aa: CASSYAPDSYEQYF; cdr3_nt: TGTGCCAGCAGTTACGCCCCTGACAGCTACGAGCAGTACTTC
clone_size: .; j_call: TRBJ2-5; v_call: TRBV7-2; d_call: .; cdr3_aa: CASSPLWGETQYF; cdr3_nt: TGTGCCAGCAGTCCTCTTTGGGGGGAGACCCAGTACTTC
clone_size: many; j_call: TRBJ1-2; v_call: TRBV28; d_call: .; cdr3_aa: CASSPLGASYGYTF; cdr3_nt: TGTGCCAGCAGTCCCCTGGGGGCGAGCTATGGCTACACCTTC
clone_size: .; j_call: TRBJ1-1; v_call: TRBV6-1; d_call: TRBD1; cdr3_aa: CASSAGQEMDTEAFF; cdr3_nt: TGTGCCAGCAGTGCCGGACAGGAGATGGACACTGAAGCTTTCTTT
clone_size: few; j_call: TRBJ1-2; v_call: TRBV24-1; d_call: .; cdr3_aa: CATSTGRGYTF; cdr3_nt: TGTGCCACCAGTACAGGGCGCGGCTACACCTTC
clone_size: many; j_call: TRBJ2-4; v_call: TRBV20-1; d_call: .; cdr3_aa: CSASPSSKNIQYF; cdr3_nt: TGCAGTGCTAGCCCTAGCTCCAAAAACATTCAGTACTTC
clone_size: many; j_call: TRBJ1-6; v_call: TRBV10-3; d_call: .; cdr3_aa: CAISEGVGGSPLHF; cdr3_nt: TGTGCCATCAGTGAGGGGGTGGGAGGATCACCCCTCCACTTT
clone_size: .; j_call: TRBJ1-2; v_call: TRBV7-2; d_call: .; cdr3_aa: CASSLSLRSGNGYTF; cdr3_nt: TGTGCCAGCAGCTTAAGCTTACGTTCGGGGAATGGCTACACCTTC
clone_size: many; j_call: TRBJ1-2; v_call: TRBV27; d_call: TRBD1; cdr3_aa: CASSLTGGFRNYGYTF; cdr3_nt: TGTGCCAGCAGTTTAACAGGGGGCTTCCGTAACTATGGCTACACCTTC
clone_size: .; j_call: TRBJ2-5; v_call: TRBV7-8; d_call: TRBD2; cdr3_aa: CASSLEVAGGQETQYF; cdr3_nt: TGTGCCAGCAGCTTAGAAGTAGCGGGGGGCCAAGAGACCCAGTACTTC
clone_size: many; j_call: TRBJ1-3; v_call: TRBV20-1; d_call: .; cdr3_aa: CSARDSWLAGNTIYF; cdr3_nt: TGCAGTGCTAGAGATTCGTGGCTCGCTGGAAACACCATATATTTT
clone_size: many; j_call: TRBJ2-3; v_call: TRBV2; d_call: TRBD1; cdr3_aa: CAIQTGTDTQYF; cdr3_nt: TGTGCCATCCAGACAGGGACAGATACGCAGTATTTT
clone_size: many; j_call: TRBJ2-2; v_call: TRBV20-1; d_call: TRBD2; cdr3_aa: CSAGSPRLAGLTGELFF; cdr3_nt: TGCAGTGCTGGTAGTCCCCGACTAGCGGGACTCACCGGGGAGCTGTTTTTT
clone_size: many; j_call: TRBJ1-3; v_call: TRBV29-1; d_call: TRBD1; cdr3_aa: CSVRDRGPTIYF; cdr3_nt: TGCAGCGTCCGGGACAGGGGCCCCACCATATATTTT
clone_size: many; j_call: TRBJ2-5; v_call: TRBV28; d_call: .; cdr3_aa: CASSLRRPGGRETQYF; cdr3_nt: TGTGCCAGCAGCCTGCGCAGGCCCGGAGGCCGCGAGACCCAGTACTTC
clone_size: many; j_call: TRBJ2-4; v_call: TRBV11-2; d_call: .; cdr3_aa: CASSLGLATNIQYF; cdr3_nt: TGTGCCAGCAGCTTAGGGCTAGCGACCAACATTCAGTACTTC
clone_size: .; j_call: TRBJ2-5; v_call: TRBV15; d_call: .; cdr3_aa: CATSRDETQYF; cdr3_nt: TGTGCCACCAGCAGAGATGAGACCCAGTACTTC
clone_size: many; j_call: TRBJ2-7; v_call: TRBV5-4; d_call: .; cdr3_aa: CASSSHRVDEQYF; cdr3_nt: TGTGCCAGCAGCTCGCACAGGGTCGACGAGCAGTACTTC
clone_size: many; j_call: TRBJ2-2; v_call: TRBV28; d_call: .; cdr3_aa: CASSFPQGPNTGELFF; cdr3_nt: TGTGCCAGCAGTTTCCCCCAGGGACCCAACACCGGGGAGCTGTTTTTT
clone_size: .; j_call: TRBJ2-7; v_call: TRBV28; d_call: .; cdr3_aa: CASSLLLGRQGEQYF; cdr3_nt: TGTGCCAGCAGCCTACTCTTAGGACGCCAGGGCGAGCAGTACTTC
clone_size: many; j_call: TRBJ1-5; v_call: TRBV7-2; d_call: .; cdr3_aa: CASSLVGDSNQPQHF; cdr3_nt: TGTGCCAGCAGCTTAGTGGGGGATAGCAATCAGCCCCAGCATTTT
clone_size: many; j_call: TRBJ2-7; v_call: TRBV27; d_call: .; cdr3_aa: CASSLIAGAEEQYF; cdr3_nt: TGTGCCAGCAGTTTAATTGCCGGGGCGGAGGAGCAGTACTTC
clone_size: many; j_call: TRBJ2-1; v_call: TRBV24-1; d_call: .; cdr3_aa: CATSNSSVAIDNEQFF; cdr3_nt: TGTGCCACCAGTAATTCGAGCGTAGCCATCGACAATGAGCAGTTCTTC
clone_size: many; j_call: TRBJ1-5; v_call: TRBV6-5; d_call: TRBD1; cdr3_aa: CASRSDRNQPQHF; cdr3_nt: TGTGCCAGCAGATCGGACAGGAATCAGCCCCAGCATTTT
clone_size: .; j_call: TRBJ1-5; v_call: TRBV11-2; d_call: .; cdr3_aa: CASSLMTNQPQHF; cdr3_nt: TGTGCCAGCAGCTTAATGACGAATCAGCCCCAGCATTTT
clone_size: many; j_call: TRBJ2-7; v_call: TRBV11-2; d_call: TRBD2; cdr3_aa: CASSLEGGSSYEQYF; cdr3_nt: TGTGCCAGCAGCTTAGAGGGCGGGAGTTCCTACGAGCAGTACTTC
clone_size: many; j_call: TRBJ2-6; v_call: TRBV6-4; d_call: .; cdr3_aa: CASSEEGDINVLTF; cdr3_nt: TGTGCCAGCAGTGAGGAGGGGGACATCAACGTCCTGACTTTC
clone_size: .; j_call: TRBJ1-2; v_call: TRBV7-2; d_call: .; cdr3_aa: CASSLAKGAGDGYTF; cdr3_nt: TGTGCCAGCAGCTTAGCGAAGGGCGCAGGGGATGGCTACACCTTC
clone_size: many; j_call: TRBJ2-7; v_call: TRBV27; d_call: TRBD2; cdr3_aa: CASSHRGGPSYEQYF; cdr3_nt: TGTGCCAGCAGTCACCGGGGAGGGCCCTCCTACGAGCAGTACTTC
clone_size: many; j_call: TRBJ2-7; v_call: TRBV11-2; d_call: TRBD2; cdr3_aa: CASSPTSATTYEQYF; cdr3_nt: TGTGCCAGCAGCCCCACTAGCGCAACTACCTACGAGCAGTACTTC
clone_size: many; j_call: TRBJ2-7; v_call: TRBV5-6; d_call: TRBD2; cdr3_aa: CASSQGLAGGWLYEQYF; cdr3_nt: TGTGCCAGCAGCCAAGGACTAGCGGGAGGGTGGCTCTACGAGCAGTACTTC
clone_size: many; j_call: TRBJ2-7; v_call: TRBV20-1; d_call: TRBD2; cdr3_aa: CSARGSVAGGPYEQYF; cdr3_nt: TGCAGTGCTAGGGGATCGGTGGCGGGAGGACCCTACGAGCAGTACTTC
clone_size: few; j_call: TRBJ2-3; v_call: TRBV3-1; d_call: TRBD2; cdr3_aa: CASSLGLAGTDTQYF; cdr3_nt: TGTGCCAGCAGCCTTGGACTAGCGGGAACAGATACGCAGTATTTT
clone_size: many; j_call: TRBJ2-5; v_call: TRBV9; d_call: .; cdr3_aa: CASSVPPDGRETQYF; cdr3_nt: TGTGCCAGCAGCGTACCTCCCGACGGGAGAGAGACCCAGTACTTC
clone_size: many; j_call: TRBJ1-1; v_call: TRBV6-5; d_call: .; cdr3_aa: CASSRGGATEAFF; cdr3_nt: TGTGCCAGCAGTCGGGGAGGCGCCACTGAAGCTTTCTTT
clone_size: many; j_call: TRBJ2-2; v_call: TRBV11-1; d_call: .; cdr3_aa: CASSPSGRSTSGELFF; cdr3_nt: TGTGCCAGCAGCCCTAGTGGCCGCAGTACTTCCGGGGAGCTGTTTTTT
clone_size: .; j_call: TRBJ2-7; v_call: TRBV6-1; d_call: .; cdr3_aa: CASSEAPQWEQYF; cdr3_nt: TGTGCCAGCAGTGAAGCGCCCCAGTGGGAGCAGTACTTC
clone_size: .; j_call: TRBJ1-1; v_call: TRBV12-3/TRBV12-4; d_call: TRBD1; cdr3_aa: CASSKRQGRDTEAFF; cdr3_nt: TGTGCCAGCAGTAAGAGACAGGGGCGGGACACTGAAGCTTTCTTT
clone_size: .; j_call: TRBJ2-5; v_call: TRBV4-2; d_call: .; cdr3_aa: CASSLGEGETQYF; cdr3_nt: TGTGCCAGCAGCCTAGGAGAAGGAGAGACCCAGTACTTC
clone_size: many; j_call: TRBJ1-1; v_call: TRBV29-1; d_call: .; cdr3_aa: CSVLLENTEAFF; cdr3_nt: TGCAGCGTTTTATTGGAGAACACTGAAGCTTTCTTT
clone_size: .; j_call: TRBJ2-5; v_call: TRBV11-2; d_call: TRBD2; cdr3_aa: CASSLGTLAGSQETQYF; cdr3_nt: TGTGCCAGCAGCTTAGGAACACTAGCGGGGAGCCAAGAGACCCAGTACTTC
clone_size: .; j_call: TRBJ2-2; v_call: TRBV6-5; d_call: .; cdr3_aa: CASSYGQGGRTGELFF; cdr3_nt: TGTGCCAGCAGTTACGGCCAGGGTGGGCGAACCGGGGAGCTGTTTTTT
clone_size: many; j_call: TRBJ2-7; v_call: TRBV6-5; d_call: TRBD1; cdr3_aa: CASSYDGQVIDEQYF; cdr3_nt: TGTGCCAGCAGTTACGACGGACAGGTTATCGACGAGCAGTACTTC
clone_size: .; j_call: TRBJ1-2; v_call: TRBV7-2; d_call: .; cdr3_aa: CASSSRVGWDYGYTF; cdr3_nt: TGTGCCAGCAGCTCCCGCGTGGGGTGGGACTATGGCTACACCTTC
clone_size: .; j_call: TRBJ2-7; v_call: TRBV3-1; d_call: TRBD2; cdr3_aa: CASSYSGTSGHYEQYF; cdr3_nt: TGTGCCAGCAGCTACTCCGGGACTAGCGGACACTACGAGCAGTACTTC